What follows are 10 T cell receptor beta chains derived from one specimen sequenced in a study of blood T cell repertoires in COVID-19. TCRdb's table, derived via immunoSEQ multiplex PCR, lists solely in-frame clones and lacks some. This sample has about 74,000 clones, with roughly four fifths found just once. The sequenced sample consisted of peripheral blood. The receptors were sampled from a man in his 70s with acute or convalescent COVID-19.

This CDR3 is CASSSTAETQYF. DNA for the CDR3: TGTGCCAGCAGCTCCACTGCAGAGACCCAGTACTTC. This sequence joins TRBV28 and TRBJ2-5; D gene unclear. V lost 6 bases, J lost 4 bases, and 9 bases lay in between. Germline lookup yields CDR1 MDHEN and CDR2 SYDVKM. The CDR3 extends over 12 amino acids. The whole variable domain, filled in from reference TRBV28 and TRBJ2-5, reads DVKVTQSSRYLVKRTGEKVFLECVQDMDHENMFWYRQDPGLGLRLIYFSYDVKMKEKGDIPEGYSVSREKKERFSLILESASTNQTSMYLCASSSTAETQYFGPGTRLLVL.

The rearrangement uses TRBV3-1 (or the pseudogene TRBV3-2) and TRBJ1-5, with D possibly being TRBD1 (5 bases). The germline gives CDR1 LGHDT, CDR2 YNNKEL (reference sequence). This CDR3 has 16 amino acids. Trimming cost V 2 bases and J 9 bases, with 20 bases left between them. In DNA, the CDR3 is TGTGCCAGCAGCCAAACCCCTGGGGCACGCGGTGGGCCCCAGCATTTT. Translation: CASSQTPGARGGPQHF.

The V and J genes are TRBV6-5 and TRBJ1-2; D might be TRBD1 (5 bases). The CDR3 has 13 amino acids. Germline lookup yields CDR1 MNHEY and CDR2 SVGAGI. V gave up 6 bases and J gave up 0 bases, with 8 bases separating them. This CDR3 reads CASRQATNYGYTF. CDR3 nucleotides: TGTGCCAGCAGACAGGCAACTAACTATGGCTACACCTTC.

This chain joins TRBV27 and TRBJ2-1, with D perhaps TRBD1 (5 bases). The CDR3 has 15 amino acids. Between the trimmed V and J ends, which lost 3 bases and 2 bases, there was a span of 11 bases. Germline V gene data show CDR1 as MNHEY and CDR2 as SMNVEV (reference sequence). CDR3 loop: CASSLYQGTYNEQFF. The CDR3, as DNA: TGTGCCAGCAGTTTGTATCAGGGTACCTACAATGAGCAGTTCTTC.

The sample holds one count of this clone. The chain links TRBV3-1 (or the pseudogene TRBV3-2) to TRBJ2-7; D is undetermined. The V end lost 4 bases, the J end lost 3 bases, and 10 bases lay between the germline ends. This CDR3 contains 13 residues. CDR1 and CDR2 (germline): LGHDT, YNNKEL (reference sequence). This chain's CDR3 is CASSRAAIYEQYF. The CDR3 coding sequence is TGTGCCAGCAGCCGGGCTGCCATCTACGAGCAGTACTTC.

The gene calls are TRBV14 and TRBJ2-5; unclear D gene. CDR1 and CDR2 (germline): SGHDN, FVKESK. CDR3 length: 14 amino acids. V was cut by 1 base and J by 5 bases, with 11 bases left in between. The CDR3 sequence: CASSQGARSETQYF. The DNA for the CDR3 is TGTGCCAGCAGCCAAGGCGCGCGCTCGGAGACCCAGTACTTC. Filled out from reference TRBV14 and TRBJ2-5, the complete variable domain reads EAGVTQFPSHSVIEKGQTVTLRCDPISGHDNLYWYRRVMGKEIKFLLHFVKESKQDESGMPNNRFLAERTGGTYSTLKVQPAELEDSGVYFCASSQGARSETQYFGPGTRLLVL.

Here the CDR3 reads CASSYKGLAGAGEQFF. The CDR3 DNA follows: TGTGCCAGCAGCTATAAGGGACTAGCGGGAGCGGGTGAGCAGTTCTTC. This chain joins TRBV7-2 and TRBJ2-1; 14 bases match TRBD2. The ends lost 4 bases at V and 9 bases at J; junction bases unmatched: 8. This CDR3 contains 16 residues. CDR1 is SGHTA, CDR2 FQGNSA, per germline.

This clone occurred once. V and J are TRBV11-3 and TRBJ2-1, with D uncertain. The CDR3 is 13 amino acids. Trimming stripped 2 bases from V and 4 bases from J, with 6 bases between. Germline V gene sequence: CDR1 SGHNT, CDR2 YENEEA. The CDR3 bases are TGTGCCAGCAGCTTATCTAAATACAATGAGCAGTTCTTC. The encoded protein is CASSLSKYNEQFF. Full variable domain (rest looked up from reference TRBV11-3 and TRBJ2-1): EAGVVQSPRYKIIEKKQPVAFWCNPISGHNTLYWYLQNLGQGPELLIRYENEEAVDDSQLPKDRFSAERLKGVDSTLKIQPAELGDSAVYLCASSLSKYNEQFFGPGTRLTVL.

The rearrangement joins TRBV6-5 to TRBJ2-1, with 14 positions matching TRBD2. The CDR3 consists of 15 residues. V gave up 4 bases and J gave up 6 bases; unmatched junction bases: 2. The germline V gene encodes CDR1 MNHEY and CDR2 SVGAGI. The CDR3 DNA follows: TGTGCCAGCAGTTTGACTAGCGGGGGGGCCAATGAGCAGTTCTTC. This gives the protein CASSLTSGGANEQFF.

The J gene is TRBJ2-7, the V gene TRBV6-1; the match to TRBD2 covers 9 bases. CDR3 length: 14 residues. The germline V gene has CDR1 MNHNS and CDR2 SASEGT. V dropped 2 bases and J dropped 4; count of bases not matched to a gene: 3. CDR3 in amino acids: CASSETSGPYEQYF. The CDR3 region has the DNA TGTGCCAGCAGTGAAACTAGCGGGCCTTACGAGCAGTACTTC.